The sequence of this T cell receptor (beta chain) was determined in a study of regulatory T cells in long-lasting Graves disease. Time point defined: newly diagnosed GD, antithyroid drugs for less than 3 months. Scientists built the TCR library using RNA that was extracted from PBMCs. Construction of TCR beta libraries relied on iRepertoire HTBI primers and on Arm-PCR targeting CDR3 regions. TCRdb re-called the multiplex PCR reads with MiXCR, one entry per CDR3 protein. The sample shows about 420,000 distinct CDR3 sequences, around 17% of them seen only once. The CDR3 is 14 amino acids. Trimming removed 0 bases at V and 3 bases at J, with 8 bases between. Germline lookup yields CDR1 PRHDT and CDR2 FYEKMQ (reference sequence). These same data were also listed under a study on T cells in Graves' hyperthyroidism and ophthalmopathy. That study adds: Calling Graves' hyperthyroidism stable meant ophthalmopathy did not progress within 18 months. Researchers report that a 13 V-J model separated ophthalmopathy from stable hyperthyroidism.

The chain recombines TRBV13 with TRBJ1-1; D is ambiguous. This TCR was sampled from a young woman with Graves disease. The specimen comprised peripheral blood mononuclear cells (PBMCs), sampled at new diagnosis, from a patient treated with antithyroid drugs. The CDR3 sequence is CASSLGAGYTEAFF. The CDR3 coding sequence is TGTGCCAGCAGCTTAGGCGCGGGGTACACTGAAGCTTTCTTT.